What follows are 15 T cell receptor beta chains derived from one specimen sequenced in a study of T cell clonality in common variable immunodeficiency. Study-wide results and limits: Reportedly, TCR beta sequences from common variable immunodeficiency showed fewer deletions and N-nucleotide insertions.

No antigen has been assigned to these receptors. Sequencing used immunoSEQ multiplex PCR; TCRdb keeps in-frame clones, though not all of them. The sample contains tens of thousands of clones, none of them singletons. Sequencing used peripheral blood mononuclear cells. The receptors here all came from a human donor with common variable immunodeficiency.

CDR3 sequence: CASSPLAGAYNEQFF. The sequenced CDR3 bases are TGTGCCAGCAGCCCCCTAGCGGGGGCCTACAATGAG. J is TRBJ2-1 and V is TRBV7-7, with TRBD2 identical over 10 bases. Coverage ceases 3 residues before the CDR3 finishes, and the germline J gene fills in the end. The CDR3 is 15 residues long. Looked up from germline, CDR1 is SSHAT and CDR2 is FNYEAQ (reference sequence). With V trimmed by 5 bases and J by 2 bases, 3 bases remained unmatched.

This clone has a handful of counts. The DNA ends 3 residues before the CDR3 does, and the rest of the CDR3 is filled in from the germline J gene. The chain couples TRBV2 to TRBJ2-5; 9 positions match TRBD2. The V and J ends lost 1 base and 4 bases, in that order; junction bases with no gene match: 7. CDR3 size: 16 residues. The germline gives CDR1 SNHLY, CDR2 FYNNEI. Here the CDR3 reads CASSEGGGGVRETQYF. The sequenced CDR3 bases are TGTGCCAGCAGTGAAGGGGGCGGGGGGGTACGAGAGACC.

This clone was seen repeatedly, ten times or more. The read ends 3 residues before the CDR3 terminus; that terminus is restored from the germline J gene. The chain has TRBV6-2 or TRBV6-3 and TRBJ1-2; tentative D call: TRBD1 (6 bases). The CDR3 spans 15 residues. Germline loops: CDR1 MNHEY, CDR2 SVGEGT. V lost 5 bases to trimming and J lost 4 bases, with 17 bases between them. The CDR3 DNA, read in part, is TGTGCCAGCAGTAAAAGAAAGGACAGTGTCTATGGC. It is translated as CASSKRKDSVYG. The full-length CDR3 reads as CASSKRKDSVYGYTF.

This clone was seen ten or more times. The read ends 3 residues shy of where the CDR3 ends; the end is completed using the germline J gene. The V gene is TRBV19, the J gene TRBJ2-1; 11 positions match TRBD2. V was pared by 9 bases and J by 4 bases, with 2 bases of the junction left unmatched. The CDR3 covers 13 residues. The germline gives CDR1 LNHDA, CDR2 SQIVND (reference sequence). The CDR3 bases that were read are TGTGCCAGCCGACTAGCGGGGTACAATGAG. Translated: CASRLAGYNE. The CDR3 as a whole reads CASRLAGYNEQFF.

The CDR3 protein is CASSIVKGQNEKLFF. CDR3 DNA (partial): TGTGCCAGTAGTATTGTCAAAGGGCAGAATGAAAAA. The rearrangement joins TRBV19 to TRBJ1-4; D not resolved. The CDR3 goes on 3 residues after the read ends, and that part is filled in from the germline J gene. Germline V gene sequence: CDR1 LNHDA, CDR2 SQIVND (reference sequence). The V end lost 3 bases, the J end lost 5 bases, and 13 bases lay between the germline ends. This CDR3 spans 15 amino acids.

In this sample, this clone turned up a few times. CDR3: CAWNPGGGTEAFF. Incomplete CDR3 DNA: TGTGCCTGGAACCCAGGGGGCGGGACTGAA. The chain is built from TRBV30 and TRBJ1-1; 8 bases map to TRBD1. The CDR3 end lies 3 residues beyond the end of the read and is filled in from the germline J gene. The CDR3 totals 13 residues. In germline, CDR1 is GTSNPN, CDR2 SVGIG (reference sequence). Trimming at V came to 4 bases and at J to 5 bases, leaving 6 bases not matched to a gene.

As concerns this clone: The read terminates 3 residues ahead of where the CDR3 ends, so the germline J gene completes it. This chain connects TRBV30 to TRBJ2-7; maybe TRBD1 (5 bases). This CDR3 comprises 12 residues. V was clipped by 3 bases and J by 1 base, with 7 bases between them. The germline CDR1 and CDR2 sequences are GTSNPN and SVGIG (reference sequence). The DNA read from the CDR3 is TGTGCCTGGAGGACAGATTCCTACGAG. Protein sequence: CAWRTDSYE. In full, the CDR3 is CAWRTDSYEQYF.

A few counts support this clone. The read ends 3 residues before the CDR3 terminus; that terminus is restored from the germline J gene. V gene TRBV19 combines with J gene TRBJ1-6, with D tentatively TRBD1 (6 bases). Trimming pared 7 bases from V and 9 bases from J, leaving 16 bases between. Per germline, CDR1 LNHDA and CDR2 SQIVND (reference sequence). The CDR3 contains 14 residues. Partial CDR3 DNA: TGTGCCAGTATGGGACCGGGACACCTTTCACCC. This sequence encodes CASMGPGHLSP. The CDR3 reads in full as CASMGPGHLSPLHF.

This clone was picked up a small number of times. The CDR3 extends 3 residues past the end of the read, so its final part is completed from the germline J gene. The rearrangement links TRBV5-1 to TRBJ2-2, with 8 bases aligning to TRBD1. There are 15 residues in the CDR3. The V and J ends lost 2 bases and 6 bases, in that order; junction bases with no gene match: 6. Germline V gene lookup returns CDR1 SGHRS and CDR2 YFSETQ. The CDR3 here is CASSLQGGIAGELFF. The covered CDR3 bases are TGCGCCAGCAGCTTACAGGGGGGAATCGCCGGGGAG.

The part of the CDR3 DNA that was read is TGTGCCAGCAGTCCCCGGGACAGGGGCGAGGGC. It encodes CASSPRDRGEG. The entire CDR3 protein reads CASSPRDRGEGYTF. The chain joins TRBV2 to TRBJ1-2; 10 positions match TRBD1. The CDR3 goes on 3 residues after the read ends, and that part is filled in from the germline J gene. The CDR3 consists of 14 residues. The germline V gene has CDR1 SNHLY and CDR2 FYNNEI. The entire variable domain, with the rest obtained from reference TRBV2 and TRBJ1-2, is as follows: EPEVTQTPSHQVTQMGQEVILRCVPISNHLYFYWYRQILGQKVEFLVSFYNNEISEKSEIFDDQFSVERPDGSNFTLKIRSTKLEDSAMYFCASSPRDRGEGYTFGSGTRLTVV.

This clone was observed at least ten times. With the read ending 3 residues before the CDR3 end, the germline J gene is used to fill in that end. The rearrangement joins TRBV20-1 to TRBJ2-4, with 8 bases identical to TRBD1. The germline gives CDR1 DFQATT, CDR2 SNEGSKA (reference sequence). The J segment lost 8 bases and the V segment lost 5 bases, leaving 14 bases of the junction unmatched. This CDR3 region has 15 residues. CDR3 in amino acids: CSAPVETGDEDIQYF. CDR3 bases read: TGCAGTGCTCCGGTTGAGACAGGGGATGAGGACATT.

This clone was picked up many times. The read comes to an end 3 residues before the CDR3 does, leaving the germline J gene to fill in the end. This chain links TRBV4-1 with TRBJ2-3, with D perhaps matching TRBD1 (5 bases). Germline V CDR1 and CDR2: MGHRA, YSYEKL. V lost 2 bases to trimming and J lost 0 bases, with 9 bases between them. The CDR3 covers 15 residues. The covered CDR3 bases are TGCGCCAGCAGCCAATTTCAGGGCAGCACAGATACG. It is translated as CASSQFQGSTDT. The whole CDR3 is CASSQFQGSTDTQYF.

This clone was seen only a few times. Read data end 3 residues before the CDR3 end; the end is taken from the germline J gene. The gene calls are TRBV19 and TRBJ1-5, with a tentative D call TRBD1 (6 bases). This CDR3 region has 14 residues. Germline CDR1 LNHDA, CDR2 SQIVND (reference sequence). V lost 7 bases and J lost 3, with 13 bases in between. CDR3: CASTRGYDNQPQHF. CDR3 DNA, as far as it was read: TGTGCCAGTACTAGGGGGTACGACAATCAGCCC.

This clone turned up a few times. Read sequence stops 3 residues before the CDR3 end, and the germline J gene provides the missing end. The chain joins TRBV19 to TRBJ1-3, with D tentatively TRBD1 (5 bases). The CDR3 runs to 13 residues. Trimming removed 9 bases from V and 3 bases from J, with 12 bases in between. Germline assignment: CDR1 LNHDA and CDR2 SQIVND (reference sequence). Partial CDR3 DNA: TGTGCCAGCCAGGAACAGGTTGGAAACACC. Translation: CASQEQVGNT. The whole CDR3 protein is CASQEQVGNTIYF.

In its sample, this clone was seen a few times. Read coverage stops 3 residues before the CDR3 terminus; the germline J gene supplies the remainder. The chain couples TRBV6-2 or TRBV6-3 to TRBJ2-5, with 11 bases lining up with TRBD1. Losses at the gene ends were 0 bases for V and 4 bases for J; bases not matched to a gene: 4. The CDR3 totals 16 residues. Germline CDR1 and CDR2: MNHEY and SVGEGT. The CDR3 sequence: CASSYSRTGGAETQYF. The CDR3 bases that were read are TGTGCCAGCAGTTACTCCCGGACAGGGGGCGCAGAGACC.